Following are 17 T cell receptor beta chains from one sample sequenced in a study of T-cell memory formation after mild COVID-19 (dated by TCRdb to the early 2020s). The library relied on 5' RACE. TCRdb lists the instrument as Illumina NovaSeq 6000. TCRdb reprocessed the public reads (quality trimming at Q25 with fastp, clone calling with MiXCR) and kept in-frame beta chains. For every CDR3 protein sequence, its rows merge into one entry that carries the most common genes and DNA. The sample yields about 320,000 distinct CDR3 sequences; more than 13% were counted once. The top ten clones comprise around 23% of the sample. Material: PBMCs or a T cell subset sorted from them (not recorded which). These TCRs come from a man younger than 35 who had mild COVID-19 (a few samples of this study predate the infection). The sample titles of this study are shuffled in the database, so cell type and time point are left out; the donor was told from shared clones.

On this clonotype itself: Mismatch with germline at one junction end may stem from a read error. J is TRBJ1-1 and V is TRBV7-3, with D perhaps matching TRBD1 (6 bases). From germline, CDR1 is SGHTA and CDR2 FQGTGA. CDR3 length equals 14 residues. The CDR3 protein is CASSLQGYNTEDFF. The CDR3 DNA follows: TGTGCCAGCAGCTTACAGGGGTACAACACTGAAGATTTCTTT.

In its sample, this clonotype was seen many times. This sequence joins TRBV7-8 and TRBJ2-7; no clear D. The ends were cut back, 5 bases at V and 6 bases at J, with 8 bases in the middle. The germline CDR1 and CDR2 sequences are SGHVS and FQNEAQ. The CDR3 runs to 11 residues. CDR3 coding DNA: TGTGCCAGCAGCCCCTCCATCGAGCAGTACTTC. This sequence encodes CASSPSIEQYF.

V gene TRBV2 combines with J gene TRBJ2-7; tentatively, D is TRBD1 or TRBD2 (5 bases each). The V end was cut by 6 bases, the J end by 2 bases, with 11 bases between. Germline lookup yields CDR1 SNHLY and CDR2 FYNNEI. The CDR3 length is 13 residues. The CDR3 spells CASRGDPAYEQYV. CDR3 nucleotide sequence: TGTGCCAGCAGAGGGGACCCGGCCTACGAGCAGTACGTC.

This clonotype was counted at least ten times. The chain couples TRBV4-2 to TRBJ2-5; D remains unclear. The CDR3 totals 13 residues. Deletions cut 3 bases from V and 5 bases from J, with 10 bases between. Germline V gene data show CDR1 as LGHNA and CDR2 as YNFKEQ. CDR3 DNA sequence: TGTGCCAGCAGCCAGAGTGTTGCGGAGACCCAGTACTTC. It is translated as CASSQSVAETQYF.

The chain recombines TRBV5-1 with TRBJ1-2; 8 nucleotides line up with TRBD1. The CDR3 totals 16 residues. The germline V gene has CDR1 SGHRS and CDR2 YFSETQ. The trim removed 3 bases at V and 3 bases at J, leaving 10 bases unmatched. CDR3 sequence (DNA): TGCGCCAGCAGCTCGACAGGGGCCCGGGGAGACTATGGCTACACCTTC. Translation: CASSSTGARGDYGYTF.

This clonotype showed up just a few times. V is TRBV24-1 and J is TRBJ1-2; D gene ambiguous. Trimming removed 2 bases from V and 5 bases from J, with 14 bases in between. The CDR3 length is 15 residues. Germline CDR1 KGHDR, CDR2 SFDVKD. The CDR3 DNA is TGTGCCACCAGTGATTCAGCGCTCATACCATATGGCTACACCTTC. It encodes CATSDSALIPYGYTF.

In its sample, this clonotype was seen a few times. The chain recombines TRBV27 with TRBJ2-6; D may be TRBD1 or TRBD2 (5 bases each). Germline V CDR1 and CDR2: MNHEY, SMNVEV (reference sequence). This CDR3 is built from 16 residues. Trimming pared 3 bases from V and 3 bases from J, leaving 12 bases between. DNA for the CDR3: TGTGCCAGCAGTTTTGTCACGGGGCTTGGGGCCAACGTCCTGACTTTC. Encoded protein: CASSFVTGLGANVLTF.

The chain links TRBV11-2 to TRBJ1-2; D ambiguous. Germline V lookup: CDR1 SGHAT, CDR2 FQNNGV. CDR3 length: 13 residues. V was clipped by 4 bases and J by 5 bases, with 11 bases between them. The CDR3 DNA reads TGTGCCAGCAGCTCCCCCCCCGGATATGGCTACACCTTC. It translates to CASSSPPGYGYTF. Variable domain in full (rest from reference TRBV11-2 and TRBJ1-2): EAGVAQSPRYKIIEKRQSVAFWCNPISGHATLYWYQQILGQGPKLLIQFQNNGVVDDSQLPKDRFSAERLKGVDSTLKIQPAKLEDSAVYLCASSSPPGYGYTFGSGTRLTVV.

This clonotype was counted a few times. The chain couples TRBV5-1 to TRBJ2-4; 10 bases are shared with TRBD1. CDR3 size: 18 residues. The J segment lost 0 bases and the V segment lost 3 bases, leaving 9 bases of the junction unmatched. Per the germline V gene, CDR1 is SGHRS and CDR2 is YFSETQ. CDR3 amino acids: CASSSPTDRGLAKNIQYF. CDR3 DNA: TGCGCCAGCAGCTCCCCTACCGACAGGGGGCTAGCCAAAAACATTCAGTACTTC.

The chain links TRBV9 to TRBJ1-6, with D possibly TRBD1 on 6 matching bases. V was clipped by 0 bases and J by 7 bases, with 11 bases between them. The CDR3 extends over 15 amino acids. Germline V gives CDR1 SGDLS, CDR2 YYNGEE. The CDR3 spells CASSVDAGANSPLHF. In DNA form, the CDR3 reads TGTGCCAGCAGCGTAGATGCAGGGGCGAATTCACCCCTCCACTTT.

This chain uses TRBV4-3 with TRBJ2-4; D remains unclear. Germline V gene data show CDR1 as LGHNA and CDR2 as YSLEER. Trimming cost V 1 base and J 0 bases, with 10 bases left between them. The CDR3 loop spans 16 amino acids. Here the CDR3 reads CASSQGSLLAKNIQYF. CDR3 DNA: TGCGCCAGCAGCCAAGGTTCCCTACTAGCCAAAAACATTCAGTACTTC.

This sequence joins TRBV19 and TRBJ1-6; TRBD1 agrees at 7 bases. This CDR3 has 15 amino acids. Germline V gene sequence: CDR1 LNHDA, CDR2 SQIVND (reference sequence). V shed 5 bases, J shed 9 bases, and the junction held 10 bases outside the gene matches. The CDR3 sequence: CASSPYRGSGSPLHF. The DNA for the CDR3 is TGTGCCAGTAGTCCCTACAGGGGAAGCGGTTCACCCCTCCACTTT.

This clonotype was observed at least ten times. This rearrangement joins TRBV5-1 to TRBJ2-5; D remains ambiguous. CDR3 length: 14 residues. V was cut by 4 bases and J by 2 bases, with 12 bases left in between. Germline assignment: CDR1 SGHRS and CDR2 YFSETQ. The CDR3 nucleotides read TGCGCCAGCAGCACGACCGGACGTCAAGAGACCCAGTACTTC. Its protein product is CASSTTGRQETQYF.

The gene calls are TRBV27 and TRBJ1-1; D is undetermined. Germline CDR1 reads MNHEY; CDR2 reads SMNVEV (reference sequence). The CDR3 covers 15 residues. V gave up 1 base and J gave up 0 bases, with 9 bases separating them. The CDR3 protein is CASSLYPDMNTEAFF. As DNA, the CDR3 is TGTGCCAGCAGTTTATATCCAGACATGAACACTGAAGCTTTCTTT.

A few counts support this clonotype. This chain links TRBV12-3 or TRBV12-4 with TRBJ1-2; a possible D gene is TRBD1 (6 bases). The CDR3 contains 14 residues. Trimming took 7 bases from V and 4 from J, leaving 16 bases between them. CDR3 DNA: TGTGCCAGCACCCGAGGGGGGCGCGTCTATGGCTACACCTTC. Amino acids: CASTRGGRVYGYTF.

This clonotype was seen repeatedly, ten times or more. This sequence joins TRBV20-1 and TRBJ2-7; 7 bases line up with TRBD1. There are 13 residues in the CDR3. With 3 bases clipped from V and 7 bases from J, the junction kept 9 bases outside the gene matches. Germline V CDR1 and CDR2: DFQATT, SNEGSKA (reference sequence). The CDR3, as DNA: TGCAGTGCTAGGGAACCGGGACAGCGGGAGCAGTACTTC. This translates into CSAREPGQREQYF.

V usage is TRBV5-6 and J usage is TRBJ1-3, with D tentatively TRBD1 (5 bases). The V gene's germline CDR1 is SGHDT and CDR2 YYEEEE. Deletions cut 0 bases from V and 0 bases from J, with 13 bases between. The CDR3 is made up of 17 amino acids. The CDR3 nucleotides read TGTGCCAGCAGCTTGGAGTTGGGGGGATCCTCTGGAAACACCATATATTTT. It yields the protein CASSLELGGSSGNTIYF.